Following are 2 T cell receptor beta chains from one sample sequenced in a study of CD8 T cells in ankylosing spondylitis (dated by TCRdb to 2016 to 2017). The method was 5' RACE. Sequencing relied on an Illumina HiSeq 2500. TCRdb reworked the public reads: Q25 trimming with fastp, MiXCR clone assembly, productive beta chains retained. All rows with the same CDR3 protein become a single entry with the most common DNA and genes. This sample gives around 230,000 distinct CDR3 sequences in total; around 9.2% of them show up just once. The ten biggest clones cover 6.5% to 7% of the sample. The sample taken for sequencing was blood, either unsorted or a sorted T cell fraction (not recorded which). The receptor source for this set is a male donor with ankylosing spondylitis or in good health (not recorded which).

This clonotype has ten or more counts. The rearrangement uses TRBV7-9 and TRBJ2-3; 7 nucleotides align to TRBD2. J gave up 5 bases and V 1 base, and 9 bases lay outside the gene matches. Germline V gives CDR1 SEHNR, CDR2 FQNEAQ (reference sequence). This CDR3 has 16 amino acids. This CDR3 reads CASSLEAGAVRDTQYF. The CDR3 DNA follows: TGTGCCAGCAGCTTAGAGGCGGGAGCGGTCCGAGATACGCAGTATTTT.

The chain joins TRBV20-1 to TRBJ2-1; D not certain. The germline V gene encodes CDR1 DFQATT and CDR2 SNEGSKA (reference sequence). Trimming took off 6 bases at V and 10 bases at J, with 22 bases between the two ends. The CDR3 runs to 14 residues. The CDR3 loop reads CSARYGAFISEQFF. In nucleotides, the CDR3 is TGCAGTGCGCGGTACGGTGCCTTTATATCGGAGCAGTTCTTC.